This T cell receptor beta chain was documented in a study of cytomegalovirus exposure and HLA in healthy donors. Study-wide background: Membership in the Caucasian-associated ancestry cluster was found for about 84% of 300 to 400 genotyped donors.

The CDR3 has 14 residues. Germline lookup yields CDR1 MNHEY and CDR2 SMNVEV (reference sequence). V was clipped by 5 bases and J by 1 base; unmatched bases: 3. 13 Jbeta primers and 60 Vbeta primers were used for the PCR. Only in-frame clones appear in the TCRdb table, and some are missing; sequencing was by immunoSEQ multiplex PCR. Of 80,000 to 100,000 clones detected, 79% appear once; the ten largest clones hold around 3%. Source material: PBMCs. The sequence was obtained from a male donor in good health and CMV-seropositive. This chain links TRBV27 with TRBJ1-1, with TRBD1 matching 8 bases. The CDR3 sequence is CASSVDRENTEAFF. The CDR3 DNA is TGTGCCAGCAGTGTGGACAGGGAGAACACTGAAGCTTTCTTT.